Detailed here is one TCR beta chain. The sample holds many counts of this clonotype. Its antigen is still unknown. Base quality data are lacking; no much larger clone is found one base away. The source of the sample is a study of T-cell reconstitution after alpha-beta-depleted transplantation in children (dated by TCRdb to the mid-2010s). Notes on the research overall: T-cell immune reconstitution after TCRalphabeta/CD19-depleted allogeneic hematopoietic cell transplantation in children was quantitatively tracked in the study by means of TCR repertoire profiling.

Library method: PCR. Sequencer: Illumina HiSeq 2500. Molecular barcoding was employed in the preparation of TCR libraries, with unique molecular identifiers being used to normalize TCRbeta repertoire quantification. TCRdb reprocessing: public reads trimmed at Q25 with fastp, clones called with MiXCR, in-frame beta chains kept. Rows are unified per CDR3 protein, each entry keeping the most common DNA and genes. The sample table lists around 450,000 distinct CDR3 sequences, 10% of them with a count of one. Of the sample, just over 2% falls within the top ten clones. There are 21 amino acids in the CDR3, from cysteine to phenylalanine inclusive. The retained sequence is limited to the CDR3, 63 bases, with the frame set at the first base. Trimming accounts for 0 bases at V and 2 bases at J, while the number of junction bases matched to no gene is 15. CDR1 and CDR2, per the germline V gene, are SGHRS and YFSETQ.

Sample treatment or condition, as interpreted from the label and publication: allogeneic hematopoietic cell transplantation with graft depleted of TCRalphabeta T cells and CD19 B cells. Transplant recipients were children who received TCRalphabeta/CD19-depleted allogeneic hematopoietic cell grafts. What the research found in general, with its limitations: Over subsequent months, a decline in hyperexpanded clone frequencies was noted, and after one year, T-cell counts and TCRbeta diversity were mostly ascribed to newly produced T cells. The apparently early recovery of alphabetaT-cell counts about two months after transplant reportedly depended on only several hundred rapidly expanded clones that came from non-depleted graft cells. In some patients, the high TCRbeta diversity seen at day 60 was put down to recipient T cells and intrathymic progenitors that had survived conditioning.

This sample comprised PBMCs, obtained before TCRalphabeta/CD19-depleted stem cell transplant. The chain is assembled from TRBV5-1 and TRBJ2-1; 12 central bases correspond to TRBD2. This sequence originates from a child under 10 years old with inherited bone marrow failure, due to receive a stem cell transplant. In nucleotide form, the sequence is TGCGCCAGCAGCTTGGCCGGTGCAGGCCGGGCTAGCGGGAGGGCCTACAATGAGCAGTTCTTC. It specifies CASSLAGAGRASGRAYNEQFF.